These 16 T cell receptor beta chains were all obtained from the same sample, sequenced in a study of blood T cell repertoires in COVID-19. The method was immunoSEQ multiplex PCR; TCRdb's version includes in-frame clones alone and lacks a portion of them. The sample contains 140,000 to 150,000 clones, under 90% of which appear only once. What was sequenced was peripheral blood. These receptors came from a human donor in a cohort sampled during active COVID-19.

CDR3 sequence (DNA): TGTGCCAGCAGCTCCGGGAGAGGGACTAGCGGATACGAGCAGTACTTC. It is translated as CASSSGRGTSGYEQYF. The chain joins TRBV7-9 to TRBJ2-7, with TRBD2 matching over 11 bases. Germline V gene lookup returns CDR1 SEHNR and CDR2 FQNEAQ (reference sequence). This CDR3 has 16 residues. V lost 4 bases and J lost 4; bases outside the gene matches: 9.

The chain carries TRBV7-7 and TRBJ1-4, with 9 bases fitting TRBD1. Unmatched junction bases numbered 3, after V lost 5 bases and J lost 5 bases. The CDR3 is made up of 14 amino acids. The germline gives CDR1 SSHAT, CDR2 FNYEAQ (reference sequence). This chain's CDR3 is CASSPGTGNEKLFF. The CDR3 DNA reads TGTGCCAGCAGCCCCGGGACAGGGAATGAAAAACTGTTTTTT.

The chain has TRBV5-4 and TRBJ2-7; TRBD1 matches 8 bases. The CDR3 covers 15 residues. CDR1 and CDR2 from the germline V gene are SGHNT and YYREEE (reference sequence). The V gene end was trimmed by 4 bases and the J gene end by 3 bases; junction bases not matched to a gene: 9. CDR3 loop: CASSPTGDRGYEQYF. The CDR3 nucleotides read TGTGCCAGCAGCCCAACCGGAGACAGGGGCTACGAGCAGTACTTC.

V and J are TRBV7-3 and TRBJ2-1, with 7 bases fitting TRBD2. Per the germline V gene, CDR1 is SGHTA and CDR2 is FQGTGA. The CDR3 is made up of 15 amino acids. V lost 5 bases, J lost 5 bases, and 9 bases stayed unmatched. CDR3 bases: TGTGCCAGCAGCGTAGGACTAGTGGTCGACAATGAGCAGTTCTTC. This sequence encodes CASSVGLVVDNEQFF.

J is TRBJ2-5 and V is TRBV5-1; D perhaps matches TRBD1 (6 bases). Looked up from germline, CDR1 is SGHRS and CDR2 is YFSETQ. This CDR3 has 15 amino acids. Between the trimmed V and J ends, which lost 3 bases and 5 bases, there was a span of 17 bases. CDR3 residues: CASSSQPGTSETQYF. The CDR3 DNA sequence: TGCGCCAGCAGCTCACAACCCGGGACATCGGAGACCCAGTACTTC.

V and J are TRBV14 and TRBJ2-5; 7 bases map to TRBD2. CDR3 length: 13 residues. V lost 4 bases and J lost 7; bases outside the gene matches: 6. Germline assignment: CDR1 SGHDN and CDR2 FVKESK. The CDR3: CASSLGTMGTQYF. For the CDR3, the DNA is TGTGCCAGCAGCCTCGGGACTATGGGGACCCAGTACTTC.

CDR3 residues: CASSLNGQGHYEQYF. Here the CDR3 DNA reads TGTGCCAGCAGCCTAAACGGACAGGGTCACTACGAGCAGTACTTC. The genes are TRBV7-9 and TRBJ2-7; 8 nucleotides line up with TRBD1. The CDR3 is 15 amino acids. The ends lost 5 bases at V and 3 bases at J; junction bases unmatched: 9. The V gene's germline CDR1 is SEHNR and CDR2 FQNEAQ (reference sequence).

This clone was picked up a small number of times. This sequence joins TRBV28 and TRBJ1-2, with 7 bases matching TRBD1. Germline loops: CDR1 MDHEN, CDR2 SYDVKM. Trimming cost V 4 bases and J 6 bases; bases outside gene matches: 11. This CDR3 is built from 15 residues. CDR3 bases: TGTGCCAGCAGTTCCAGGGGGACGACGTTGCATGGCTACACCTTC. It encodes CASSSRGTTLHGYTF.

The gene calls are TRBV6-1 and TRBJ2-7; no definite D call. The CDR3 sequence is 15 residues long. The V end was cut by 3 bases, the J end by 3 bases, with 15 bases between. The germline gives CDR1 MNHNS, CDR2 SASEGT. The CDR3 region has the DNA TGTGCCAGCAGTGAGTTTTTTCTTGGCAACTACGAGCAGTACTTC. Encoded protein: CASSEFFLGNYEQYF.

The chain links TRBV5-1 to TRBJ2-7; TRBD1 might be the D (5 bases). V was cut by 3 bases and J by 0 bases, with 13 bases left in between. The CDR3 covers 15 residues. Germline V gives CDR1 SGHRS, CDR2 YFSETQ. The CDR3 DNA sequence: TGCGCCAGCAGCTGGGGCCCAGTTAGCTCCTACGAGCAGTACTTC. The encoded protein is CASSWGPVSSYEQYF.

J is TRBJ2-7 and V is TRBV4-3; 14 nucleotides line up with TRBD2. The CDR3 runs to 20 residues. Germline CDR1 LGHNA, CDR2 YSLEER. The V segment lost 0 bases and the J segment 1 base; nucleotides outside the gene matches: 11. The CDR3 region has the DNA TGCGCCAGCAGCCAAGAGAGTTCGACTAGCGGGAGGGCCGGGTCCTACGAGCAGTACTTC. Translated: CASSQESSTSGRAGSYEQYF.

The J gene is TRBJ2-7, the V gene TRBV20-1, with TRBD1 matching 7 bases. Germline trimming cut 3 bases from V and 3 bases from J; bases unmatched to any gene: 11. The germline V gene has CDR1 DFQATT and CDR2 SNEGSKA (reference sequence). The CDR3 consists of 15 residues. The CDR3 region has the DNA TGCAGTGCTAGTCCAACGGGGACAGCGATCTACGAGCAGTACTTC. It yields the protein CSASPTGTAIYEQYF.

The J gene is TRBJ2-7, the V gene TRBV7-2; D is perhaps TRBD2 (5 bases). Between the trimmed V and J ends, which lost 2 bases and 8 bases, there was a span of 10 bases. Germline CDR1 and CDR2: SGHTA and FQGNSA. The CDR3 has 12 amino acids. CDR3 loop: CASSLKGVKQYF. The CDR3 region has the DNA TGTGCCAGCAGCTTAAAGGGAGTTAAGCAGTACTTC.

V and J are TRBV7-2 and TRBJ2-7, with TRBD2 identical over 8 bases. CDR3 length: 12 amino acids. CDR1 and CDR2 (germline): SGHTA, FQGNSA. The V and J ends lost 3 bases and 12 bases, in that order; junction bases with no gene match: 7. CDR3 in amino acids: CASSFRGLVMYF. CDR3 bases: TGTGCCAGCAGCTTTAGGGGACTAGTTATGTACTTC.

This chain uses TRBV19 with TRBJ2-4; 10 bases fit TRBD1. Germline-derived CDR1 and CDR2 are LNHDA and SQIVND (reference sequence). Trimming removed 9 bases from V and 6 bases from J; junction bases left unmatched: 5. The CDR3 is made up of 13 amino acids. In DNA, the CDR3 is TGTGCCAGCCGGACAGGGGGGGGAAACATTCAGTACTTC. This codes for CASRTGGGNIQYF.

The chain couples TRBV7-9 to TRBJ1-4, with 9 positions matching TRBD1. V was clipped by 3 bases and J by 8 bases; unmatched bases: 7. The germline V gene has CDR1 SEHNR and CDR2 FQNEAQ (reference sequence). This CDR3 is 15 amino acids long. CDR3 region: CASSFTGGAGEKLFF. CDR3 nucleotide sequence: TGTGCCAGCAGCTTTACAGGGGGCGCCGGAGAAAAACTGTTTTTT.